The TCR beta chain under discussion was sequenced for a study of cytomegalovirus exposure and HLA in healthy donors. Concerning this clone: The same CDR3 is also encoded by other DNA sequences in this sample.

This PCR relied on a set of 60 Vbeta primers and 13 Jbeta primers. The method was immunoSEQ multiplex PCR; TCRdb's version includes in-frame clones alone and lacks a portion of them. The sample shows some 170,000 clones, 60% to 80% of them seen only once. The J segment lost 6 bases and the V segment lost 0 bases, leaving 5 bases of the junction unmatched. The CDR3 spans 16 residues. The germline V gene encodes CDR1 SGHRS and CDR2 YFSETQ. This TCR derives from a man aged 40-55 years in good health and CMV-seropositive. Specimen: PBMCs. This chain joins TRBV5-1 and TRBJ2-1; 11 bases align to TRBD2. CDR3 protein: CASSLALAGVGNEQFF. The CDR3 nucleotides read TGCGCCAGCAGCTTGGCACTAGCGGGAGTTGGCAATGAGCAGTTCTTC.